The T cell receptor beta chain under discussion was sequenced for a study of T-cell memory formation after mild COVID-19. Sample barcodes and UMIs were carried by the TCR alpha and TCR beta cDNA libraries that 5'RACE generated with constant-segment primers. TCRdb ran MiXCR on the 5' RACE reads and lists one entry per CDR3 protein. Here the sample spans under 350,000 distinct CDR3 sequences, roughly 15% being singletons. V was pared by 5 bases and J by 2 bases, with 4 bases of the junction left unmatched. Germline V gene sequence: CDR1 SGHTA, CDR2 FQGTGA. The length of the CDR3 is 15 residues. Study-wide points: Memory sampled before infection contained some responding clones, suggesting cross-reactive memory joined.

This clonotype was seen more than once but under ten times. Antigen: not known. The sequence came from a man aged 18 to 29 who had mild COVID-19 (a few samples of this study predate the infection). Cell type and time point are not known. The V call is TRBV7-3, the J call TRBJ2-3; TRBD2 aligns across 10 bases. Specimen: PBMCs or a T cell subset sorted from them (not recorded which). CDR3 in amino acids: CASSLLAGTTDTQYF. The DNA of the CDR3 is TGTGCCAGCAGCCTACTAGCGGGGACCACAGATACGCAGTATTTT.